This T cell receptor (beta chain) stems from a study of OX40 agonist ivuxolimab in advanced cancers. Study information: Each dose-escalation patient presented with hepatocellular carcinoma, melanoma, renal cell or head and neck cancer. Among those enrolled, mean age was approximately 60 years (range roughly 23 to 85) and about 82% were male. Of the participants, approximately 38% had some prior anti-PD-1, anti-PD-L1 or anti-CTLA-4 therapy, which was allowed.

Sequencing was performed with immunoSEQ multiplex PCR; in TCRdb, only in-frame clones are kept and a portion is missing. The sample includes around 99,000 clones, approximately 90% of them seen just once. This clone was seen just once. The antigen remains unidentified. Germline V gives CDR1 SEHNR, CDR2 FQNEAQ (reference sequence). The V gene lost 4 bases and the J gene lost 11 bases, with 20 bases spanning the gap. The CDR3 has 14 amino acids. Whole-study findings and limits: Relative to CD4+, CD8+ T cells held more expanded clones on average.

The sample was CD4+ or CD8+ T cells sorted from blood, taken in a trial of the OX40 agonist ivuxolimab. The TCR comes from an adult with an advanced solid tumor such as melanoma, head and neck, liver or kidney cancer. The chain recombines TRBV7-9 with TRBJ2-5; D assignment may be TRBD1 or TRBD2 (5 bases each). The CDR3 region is CASSSPWDAGGQYF. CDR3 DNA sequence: TGTGCCAGCAGCTCCCCATGGGACGCGGGCGGGCAGTACTTC.